What follows are 7 T cell receptor beta chains derived from one specimen sequenced in a study of Graves' ophthalmopathy and Graves' hyperthyroidism (dated by TCRdb to the late 2010s). Instrument used: Illumina HiSeq 2000. For repertoire sequencing, TCR beta CDR3 regions were amplified from RNA transcripts. A first-round RT-PCR used HTBI primers with the Qiagen OneStep RT-PCR kit, followed by a second-round multiplex PCR, size selection and purification. TCRdb reanalyzed the raw reads on its own, using fastp at Q25 for trimming and MiXCR for clone calling, and kept in-frame beta chains. Identical CDR3 proteins give one entry, which carries the most common genes and DNA. The sample yields roughly 1.1 million distinct CDR3 sequences; about 38% were counted once. The ten biggest clones cover 8.5% to 14% of the sample. The sequencing sample was made of peripheral blood or thyroid tissue (not recorded which). All receptors come from an adult man with Graves' hyperthyroidism.

This chain connects TRBV29-1 to TRBJ2-2; no reliable D call. V was trimmed by 0 bases and J by 6 bases, leaving 8 bases between them. Germline V lookup: CDR1 SQVTM, CDR2 ANQGSEA. The CDR3 loop spans 13 amino acids. CDR3 nucleotide sequence: TGCAGCGTTGAAGATTGGCATTCCGGGGAGCTGTTTTTT. Translating it yields CSVEDWHSGELFF.

As regards this clonotype: No conserved phenylalanine or tryptophan is present at the end of the CDR3, so a read error is the likely explanation. The DNA is omitted, as the CDR3 cannot be located on it reliably, and the CDR3 follows TCRdb's listing. The chain recombines TRBV7-7 with TRBJ2-5; TRBD2, the D gene given by the table, was not confirmed from the DNA. The CDR3 contains 15 residues when both ends are counted. Germline lookup yields CDR1 SSHAT and CDR2 FNYEAQ (reference sequence). This CDR3 reads CASSLTRGSAKRPST.

The V gene is TRBV2, the J gene TRBJ2-5; 10 bases agree with TRBD1. J lost 4 bases, V lost 5 bases, and 7 bases had no gene match. In germline, CDR1 is SNHLY, CDR2 FYNNEI. The CDR3 extends over 15 amino acids. CDR3 region: CASSTGTGVGETQYF. The CDR3 DNA sequence: TGTGCCAGCAGTACCGGGACAGGGGTAGGAGAGACCCAGTACTTC.

The chain uses TRBV29-1 and TRBJ2-7, with D hard to call. Germline V gene lookup returns CDR1 SQVTM and CDR2 ANQGSEA. CDR3 length equals 14 residues. V was pared by 5 bases and J by 3 bases, with 17 bases between. The CDR3 loop reads CSVRTPRANYEQYF. Written as DNA, the CDR3 is TGCAGCGTTCGAACCCCCCGAGCAAACTACGAGCAGTACTTC.

The rearrangement joins TRBV20-1 to TRBJ1-6; D ambiguous. The V end lost 3 bases, the J end lost 4 bases, and 13 bases lay between the germline ends. CDR3 length: 15 amino acids. Per germline, CDR1 DFQATT and CDR2 SNEGSKA (reference sequence). The CDR3 DNA follows: TGCAGTGCTAGCTCGGACGGAGATTATAATTCACCCCTCCACTTT. Protein product: CSASSDGDYNSPLHF.

The chain combines TRBV7-3 with TRBJ1-1; a possible D gene is TRBD1 (5 bases). V was pared by 5 bases and J by 4 bases, with 14 bases between. The V gene's germline CDR1 is SGHTA and CDR2 FQGTGA. This CDR3 has 14 amino acids. CDR3 sequence: CASSPTVRVTEAFF. The CDR3 DNA follows: TGTGCCAGCAGCCCGACAGTTCGGGTCACTGAAGCTTTCTTT.

This clonotype was recorded a few times. The CDR3 DNA sequence: TGTGCCAGCAGCGTAGGTGCAGGAATCACAGATACGCAGTATTTT. Translation gives CASSVGAGITDTQYF. The V call is TRBV9, the J call TRBJ2-3; D remains ambiguous. V gave up 0 bases and J gave up 2 bases, with 10 bases separating them. Germline CDR1 SGDLS, CDR2 YYNGEE. CDR3 length: 15 amino acids.